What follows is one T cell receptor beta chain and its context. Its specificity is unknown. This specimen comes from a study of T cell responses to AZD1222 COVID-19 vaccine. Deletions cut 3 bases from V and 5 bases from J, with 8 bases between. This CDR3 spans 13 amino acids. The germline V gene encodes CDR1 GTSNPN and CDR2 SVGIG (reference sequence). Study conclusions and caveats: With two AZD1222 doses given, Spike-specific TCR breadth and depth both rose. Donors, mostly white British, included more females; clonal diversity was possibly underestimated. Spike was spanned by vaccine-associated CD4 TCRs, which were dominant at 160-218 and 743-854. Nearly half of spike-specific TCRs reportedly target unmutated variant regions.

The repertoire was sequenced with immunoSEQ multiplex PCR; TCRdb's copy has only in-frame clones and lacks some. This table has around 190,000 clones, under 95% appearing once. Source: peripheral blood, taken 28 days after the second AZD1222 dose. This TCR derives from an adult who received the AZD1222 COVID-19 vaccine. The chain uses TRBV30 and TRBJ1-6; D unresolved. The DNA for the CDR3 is TGTGCCTGGAGCGGGAGAGATAATTCACCCCTCCACTTT. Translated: CAWSGRDNSPLHF.